The 8 T cell receptor beta chains below were found in one sample sequenced in a study of shared clonotypes between healthy human individuals. Repertoires were generated with immunoSEQ multiplex PCR, while TCRdb's copy carries only in-frame clones and drops some. The sample records some 1,100,000 clones, approximately 78% being singletons. The specimen was memory CD4+ T cells from PBMCs. Subset in this sample: CD45RA-negative fraction. Receptors were obtained from a man between 18 and 29 years old in good health. Some clones in this sample may be carry-over from other donors' samples.

V usage is TRBV4-3 and J usage is TRBJ2-7, with D maybe TRBD2 (7 bases). V was shortened by 0 bases and J by 3 bases, with 15 bases between the two germline ends. CDR1 and CDR2 from the germline V gene are LGHNA and YSLEER. CDR3 size: 16 residues. The CDR3 region has the DNA TGCGCCAGCAGCCAAGATGTGGCGGGGGCTGGCTACGAGCAGTACTTC. Protein product: CASSQDVAGAGYEQYF.

With respect to this clone: The sample holds other DNA sequences that translate to the same CDR3. The V gene is TRBV9, the J gene TRBJ2-1, with D tentatively TRBD1 or TRBD2 (5 bases each). CDR3 length equals 15 residues. CDR1 and CDR2 from the germline V gene are SGDLS and YYNGEE. The V end lost 0 bases, the J end lost 0 bases, and 7 bases lay between the germline ends. The CDR3 loop is CASSVAGPSYNEQFF. For the CDR3, the DNA is TGTGCCAGCAGCGTAGCGGGACCCTCCTACAATGAGCAGTTCTTC.

This clone was detected only a few times. The J gene is TRBJ2-1, the V gene TRBV7-8; TRBD2 matches at 11 bases. Germline-derived CDR1 and CDR2 are SGHVS and FQNEAQ. This CDR3 has 15 residues. V lost 2 bases and J lost 7; bases outside the gene matches: 4. CDR3 protein: CASSLTSGSRNEQFF. The CDR3 DNA follows: TGTGCCAGCAGCTTAACTAGCGGGAGTAGGAATGAGCAGTTCTTC.

This clone was picked up a small number of times. The chain uses TRBV11-2 and TRBJ1-1, with 8 bases that match TRBD1. J lost 5 bases, V lost 5 bases, and 16 bases had no gene match. Germline values: CDR1 SGHAT, CDR2 FQNNGV. The CDR3 is made up of 17 amino acids. Written as DNA, the CDR3 is TGTGCCAGCAGCCAGAGGGGTCAGGGGGCCTCGGGGACTGAAGCTTTCTTT. It specifies CASSQRGQGASGTEAFF.

In this sample, this clone turned up once. J is TRBJ1-5 and V is TRBV11-2; D gene unclear. Trimming took off 3 bases at V and 7 bases at J, with 7 bases between the two ends. The CDR3 covers 12 residues. In germline, CDR1 is SGHAT, CDR2 FQNNGV. CDR3 region: CASSLAWQPQHF. CDR3 DNA sequence: TGTGCCAGCAGCTTGGCCTGGCAGCCCCAGCATTTT.

Concerning this clone: One junction end disagrees with the germline gene, perhaps due to a read error. The CDR3 protein is CATNREGKGGAFF. In DNA, the CDR3 is TGTGCCACCAACAGAGAGGGCAAGGGGGGAGCTTTCTTT. This chain joins TRBV15 and TRBJ1-1, with a weak D call TRBD1 (6 bases). This CDR3 comprises 13 residues. Germline V lookup: CDR1 LNHNV, CDR2 YYDKDF (reference sequence).

CDR3 amino acids: CASSLDTYANTGELFF. The CDR3 nucleotides read TGTGCCAGCAGCTTAGATACCTATGCGAACACCGGGGAGCTGTTTTTT. The chain uses TRBV7-2 and TRBJ2-2; D uncertain. Germline CDR1 and CDR2: SGHTA and FQGNSA. Trimming stripped 1 base from V and 0 bases from J, with 9 bases between. This CDR3 is built from 16 residues.

This clone was detected only a few times. This rearrangement joins TRBV6-5 to TRBJ1-1; D is uncertain. Between the trimmed V and J ends, which lost 7 bases and 1 base, there was a span of 16 bases. The CDR3 sequence is 15 residues long. Germline V gene data show CDR1 as MNHEY and CDR2 as SVGAGI. CDR3 region: CASNPPPAPNTEAFF. The DNA for the CDR3 is TGTGCCAGCAACCCACCCCCGGCACCGAACACTGAAGCTTTCTTT.